The 2 T cell receptor beta chains below come from one sample, sequenced in a study of brain T cells in children with intractable seizures. The repertoire was sequenced with immunoSEQ multiplex PCR; TCRdb's copy has only in-frame clones and lacks some. Altogether under 150,000 clones are present, approximately 94% being singletons, with the ten largest covering 3.5% to 4%. Sequencing used peripheral blood, obtained at surgery. The receptors here all came from a boy less than two years old with hemimegalencephaly and intractable seizures.

CDR3 in amino acids: CATTGSGSNTGELFF. The DNA for the CDR3 is TGTGCCACCACTGGTAGCGGCTCGAACACCGGGGAGCTGTTTTTT. The chain carries TRBV6-5 and TRBJ2-2, with D perhaps TRBD2 (6 bases). With 10 bases removed from V and 0 bases from J, the gap between germline ends came to 15 bases. The CDR3 is made up of 15 amino acids. Per the germline V gene, CDR1 is MNHEY and CDR2 is SVGAGI.

The rearrangement uses TRBV7-9 and TRBJ1-2; D call uncertain. Germline-derived CDR1 and CDR2 are SEHNR and FQNEAQ (reference sequence). The CDR3 is made up of 14 amino acids. The ends were cut back, 5 bases at V and 0 bases at J, with 10 bases in the middle. CDR3 bases: TGTGCCAGCAGCCCCGACACGTCTAACTATGGCTACACCTTC. This gives the protein CASSPDTSNYGYTF.